This T cell receptor beta chain is from a study of ipilimumab plus nivolumab after autologous stem cell transplantation. Per germline, CDR1 SGHNT and CDR2 YYREEE (reference sequence). The CDR3 consists of 14 residues. Between the trimmed V and J ends, which lost 6 bases and 1 base, there was a span of 13 bases. The repertoire was sequenced with immunoSEQ multiplex PCR; TCRdb's copy has only in-frame clones and lacks some. The sample yields some 14,000 clones, 65% to 85% seen once. The chain is built from TRBV5-4 and TRBJ1-1, with D perhaps TRBD1 (5 bases). This clonotype originated in a male donor with primary mediastinal lymphoma. The sequenced sample was PBMCs, obtained in a trial of ipilimumab plus nivolumab as post-transplant consolidation. CDR3 amino acids: CASNLRGGNTEAFF. CDR3 nucleotides: TGTGCCAGCAACCTACGGGGGGGGAACACTGAAGCTTTCTTT.